This TCR beta chain was observed in a study of CXCR3-negative and CXCR3-positive naive CD8 T cells. General study points: Relative to memory CD8+ cells, whose diversity was much lower, both naive subsets had comparably high diversity. Most assays used freshly isolated PBMCs, as cryopreservation partially reduced CXCR3.

TRB cDNA was prepared as libraries by UMI-labeled 5' RACE. TCRdb reprocessed the 5' RACE reads and stores each CDR3 protein as one record, lacking DNA. Its table lists around 57,000 distinct CDR3 sequences. The CDR3 sequence is 14 residues long. The germline V gene encodes CDR1 SQVTM and CDR2 ANQGSEA. Remarks on this clonotype: What it binds is not known.

The sequencing sample was made of memory CD8+ T cells from blood. The receptor was isolated from a human donor in good health. Some clones in this sample may be carry-over from other donors' samples. This chain connects TRBV29-1 to TRBJ2-5; without DNA, the TCRdb call of TRBD1 cannot be checked. The CDR3 sequence is CSVVAWGKQETQYF.